These T cell receptor beta chains were read from a single sample in a study of blood T cell repertoires in COVID-19. TCRdb's copy holds only in-frame clones and misses some; the assay was immunoSEQ multiplex PCR. The sample shows some 330,000 clones, more than 75% of them seen only once. Source material: PBMCs or T cells enriched from blood (not recorded which). The receptors were sampled from a man aged 30-40 years who had recovered from COVID-19. Both conserved end residues are part of each CDR3. Fields, in order: clone size, V gene, D gene, J gene, CDR3 DNA, CDR3 protein. D genes are given only for firm matches. Size is stated for part of the rows, as once, few or many counts, or as a class when the clone is expanded.

size: -
V: TRBV15
D: -
J: TRBJ1-2
DNA: TGTGCCACCAGCAGAGAACAGGGCGCCTATGGCTACACCTTC
CDR3: CATSREQGAYGYTF

size: -
V: TRBV7-2
D: TRBD1
J: TRBJ2-5
DNA: TGTGCCAGCAGCTTAGGTGGAACAGGGGACCAAGAGACCCAGTACTTC
CDR3: CASSLGGTGDQETQYF

size: -
V: TRBV5-1
D: TRBD1
J: TRBJ1-1
DNA: TGCGCCAGCAGCACTACAGGGGGCGCGTTGACCCAAGCTTTCTTT
CDR3: CASSTTGGALTQAFF

size: -
V: TRBV11-2
D: TRBD2
J: TRBJ2-1
DNA: TGTGCCAGCAGCTCCCTAGCGGGCGACCCTTGGGGGCAGTTCTTC
CDR3: CASSSLAGDPWGQFF

size: -
V: TRBV19
D: TRBD2
J: TRBJ2-3
DNA: TGTGCCAGTAGGGCTAGCGGAGGCACAGATACGCAGTATTTT
CDR3: CASRASGGTDTQYF

size: -
V: TRBV5-4
D: TRBD1
J: TRBJ1-1
DNA: TGTGCCAGCAGCAGACAAGGACAGGTCGTCACTGAAGCTTTCTTT
CDR3: CASSRQGQVVTEAFF

size: -
V: TRBV28
D: -
J: TRBJ1-5
DNA: TGTGCCAGCACATTACAGGGTTTTCCCCAGCATTTT
CDR3: CASTLQGFPQHF

size: -
V: TRBV3-1/TRBV3-2
D: -
J: TRBJ2-7
DNA: TGTGCCAGCAGCCAAGATTATGTCGGCGAGCAGTACTTC
CDR3: CASSQDYVGEQYF

size: once
V: TRBV30
D: TRBD1
J: TRBJ1-5
DNA: TGTGCCTGGAGTGTACCAATGACAGGGTTTTATAGCAATCAGCCCCAGCATTTT
CDR3: CAWSVPMTGFYSNQPQHF

size: -
V: TRBV14
D: TRBD2
J: TRBJ2-7
DNA: TGTGCCAGCAGCCAAGAAGAAGCCTGGACTAGCGGGAGGCCCTACGAGCAGTACTTC
CDR3: CASSQEEAWTSGRPYEQYF

size: -
V: TRBV19
D: -
J: TRBJ2-1
DNA: TGTGCCAGTAGTATGAGATCGGGTAATGAGCAGTTCTTC
CDR3: CASSMRSGNEQFF

size: once
V: TRBV7-9
D: -
J: TRBJ1-1
DNA: TGTGCCAGCAGCTTAGCGCAAGGGAGGGACACTGAAGCTTTCTTT
CDR3: CASSLAQGRDTEAFF

size: once
V: TRBV5-1
D: -
J: TRBJ2-5
DNA: TGCGCCAGCAGCCGAGGCAGGGCCGAGGAGACCCAGTACTTC
CDR3: CASSRGRAEETQYF

size: few
V: TRBV21-1
D: -
J: TRBJ2-3
DNA: TGTGCCAGCAGCAAAGTTTATGACAGGTCGGACACAGATACGCAGTATTTT
CDR3: CASSKVYDRSDTDTQYF

size: once
V: TRBV6-5
D: -
J: TRBJ2-7
DNA: TGTGCCAGCATAAGGCAGGGAATAACCTACGAGCAGTACTTC
CDR3: CASIRQGITYEQYF

size: few
V: TRBV30
D: -
J: TRBJ1-2
DNA: TGTGCCTTGGTGGTTGGACGGCAGACAGTAGAAGGCTACACCTTC
CDR3: CALVVGRQTVEGYTF

size: -
V: TRBV10-3
D: TRBD2
J: TRBJ2-5
DNA: TGTGCCATCAGTGAGCCATTCGCCGCACTAGATAGCGGGGAGACCCAGTACTTC
CDR3: CAISEPFAALDSGETQYF

size: -
V: TRBV7-2
D: -
J: TRBJ2-5
DNA: TGTGCCAGCACCCCTTTTACAGGGCCTCAGGAGACCCAGTACTTC
CDR3: CASTPFTGPQETQYF

size: -
V: TRBV28
D: -
J: TRBJ1-5
DNA: TGTGCCAGCAGTTTATCGGACAGCCGCAATCAGCCCCAGCATTTT
CDR3: CASSLSDSRNQPQHF

size: once
V: TRBV27
D: TRBD1
J: TRBJ2-3
DNA: TGTGCCAGCAGTATTGACAGGGGAGTGGATACGCAGTATTTT
CDR3: CASSIDRGVDTQYF

size: once
V: TRBV12-2
D: -
J: TRBJ1-2
DNA: TGTGCAAGTCGCTTTGAGGGGGTGAGGGGCTACACCTTC
CDR3: CASRFEGVRGYTF

size: -
V: TRBV7-8
D: -
J: TRBJ1-5
DNA: TGTGCCAGCAGCTTAGGGGACGGGGGTCAGCCCCAGCATTTT
CDR3: CASSLGDGGQPQHF

size: -
V: TRBV27
D: -
J: TRBJ1-4
DNA: TGTGCCAGCAGTAAAGCCTCAGGGGCGGCGGGTGAAAAACTGTTTTTT
CDR3: CASSKASGAAGEKLFF

size: -
V: TRBV19
D: -
J: TRBJ1-2
DNA: TGTGCCAGTAGTATAGAAAGTTGGCAGGGCTACACCTTC
CDR3: CASSIESWQGYTF

size: -
V: TRBV2
D: TRBD1
J: TRBJ1-3
DNA: TGTGCCAGCAGTGATAGGACAGGGGGCAGAAACACCATATATTTT
CDR3: CASSDRTGGRNTIYF

size: -
V: TRBV6-6
D: TRBD2
J: TRBJ2-5
DNA: TGTGCCAGCAGGCGAGCGACTAGCGGGAGGGTAGGAGAGACCCAGTACTTC
CDR3: CASRRATSGRVGETQYF

size: -
V: TRBV27
D: TRBD2
J: TRBJ2-7
DNA: TGTGCCAGCCACCCGTACGGGGGGTCCTACGAGCAGTACTTC
CDR3: CASHPYGGSYEQYF

size: -
V: TRBV6-2/TRBV6-3
D: TRBD2
J: TRBJ2-5
DNA: TGTGCCAGCAGTTACTCGATACTAGCGGGGCCAGAGACCCAGTACTTC
CDR3: CASSYSILAGPETQYF

size: -
V: TRBV12-3/TRBV12-4
D: -
J: TRBJ2-7
DNA: TGTGCCAGCAGTGGTGAGAGATCCTACGAGCAGTACTTC
CDR3: CASSGERSYEQYF

size: -
V: TRBV3-1/TRBV3-2
D: -
J: TRBJ2-7
DNA: TGTGCCAGCAGCGAAGACAGGTGGACCTACGAGCAGTACTTC
CDR3: CASSEDRWTYEQYF

size: -
V: TRBV9
D: TRBD1
J: TRBJ2-2
DNA: TGTGCCAGCAGCGTAGCTTGGACAGGGGGTACCGGGGAGCTGTTTTTT
CDR3: CASSVAWTGGTGELFF